This entry concerns a single T cell receptor (beta chain). The data derive from a study of T cell changes during pregnancy in multiple sclerosis. TCRdb's table, derived via immunoSEQ multiplex PCR, lists solely in-frame clones and lacks some. The profile covers about 120,000 clones, with 85% to 95% appearing a single time and 6.2% taken by the ten largest. The length of the CDR3 is 16 residues. V trimming: 5 bases; J trimming: 0 bases; junction bases outside the gene matches: 6. CDR1 is SGHVS, CDR2 FQNEAQ, per germline. The gene calls are TRBV7-8 and TRBJ1-5, with 8 bases identical to TRBD1. The material was peripheral blood, obtained before pregnancy. The clonotype originates from a female donor with multiple sclerosis, enrolled in a pregnancy study. The CDR3 DNA follows: TGTGCCAGCAGCCCCGGGACAGGTTATAGCAATCAGCCCCAGCATTTT. Protein: CASSPGTGYSNQPQHF.